Listed below are T cell receptor beta chains from one sample, sequenced in a study of cytomegalovirus exposure and HLA in healthy donors. Assay: immunoSEQ multiplex PCR; the TCRdb copy retains only in-frame clones and omits some. The sample has around 130,000 clones; 75% to 85% are singletons. Sequenced sample: PBMCs. The source is a middle-aged woman in good health and CMV-seronegative. CDR3s include the opening cysteine and the closing phenylalanine or tryptophan. Each record gives: clone size, D gene, V gene, J gene, CDR3 protein, CDR3 DNA. The D gene is left open where the match is weak. Expanded clones get a size class; other rows say once, few or many, or leave the size out.

.	TRBD2	TRBV9	TRBJ2-5	CASSGGIGGGREETQYF	TGTGCCAGCAGCGGGGGGATCGGCGGGGGTCGAGAAGAGACCCAGTACTTC
.	.	TRBV5-1	TRBJ2-3	CASGRGSTDTQYF	TGCGCCAGCGGAAGGGGGAGCACAGATACGCAGTATTTT
.	TRBD1	TRBV7-9	TRBJ2-2	CASTLTGGDTGELFF	TGTGCCAGCACACTGACAGGGGGCGACACCGGGGAGCTGTTTTTT
few	.	TRBV6-5	TRBJ2-7	CASSYVRSGEQYF	TGTGCCAGCAGTTACGTGAGATCTGGCGAGCAGTACTTC
.	TRBD1	TRBV4-3	TRBJ2-1	CASSQASPGQVLSNEQFF	TGCGCCAGCAGCCAAGCCTCACCCGGACAGGTCCTGTCCAATGAGCAGTTCTTC
few	TRBD1	TRBV18	TRBJ1-3	CASSIDRGSGNTIYF	TGTGCCAGCTCAATAGACAGGGGAAGTGGAAACACCATATATTTT
few	.	TRBV4-3	TRBJ2-2	CASSQDARTGELFF	TGCGCCAGCAGCCAAGATGCGAGGACCGGGGAGCTGTTTTTT
.	.	TRBV4-1	TRBJ1-5	CASSQFAPGSNQPQHF	TGCGCCAGCAGCCAATTCGCCCCGGGAAGCAATCAGCCCCAGCATTTT
.	.	TRBV28	TRBJ1-5	CASSPTVISNQPQHF	TGTGCCAGCAGTCCCACAGTTATAAGCAATCAGCCCCAGCATTTT
.	.	TRBV5-1	TRBJ1-2	CASSLYSGQANYGYTF	TGCGCCAGCAGCTTGTACTCAGGGCAAGCTAACTATGGCTACACCTTC
few	.	TRBV4-2	TRBJ2-5	CASSQAVRGETQYF	TGTGCCAGCAGCCAAGCGGTGAGGGGGGAGACCCAGTACTTC
.	TRBD1	TRBV7-6	TRBJ2-7	CASSLTGVEQYF	TGTGCCAGCAGCCTCACAGGGGTCGAGCAGTACTTC
few	.	TRBV5-1	TRBJ2-4	CASSLDASKNIQYF	TGCGCCAGCAGCTTGGACGCCAGTAAAAACATTCAGTACTTC
.	.	TRBV1	TRBJ2-5	CTSSHPGYQETQYF	TGCACCAGCAGCCACCCCGGGTACCAAGAGACCCAGTACTTC
once	TRBD2	TRBV6-4	TRBJ2-1	CASRRTSGPPTRDNEQFF	TGTGCCAGCAGGCGGACTAGCGGGCCGCCGACCCGGGACAATGAGCAGTTCTTC
.	.	TRBV5-4	TRBJ2-3	CASSLEGVRNTDTQYF	TGTGCCAGCAGCTTGGAGGGGGTTCGTAACACAGATACGCAGTATTTT
.	TRBD1	TRBV5-5	TRBJ1-2	CASSLGQGALYGYTF	TGTGCCAGCAGCCTTGGACAGGGGGCTCTCTATGGCTACACCTTC
.	TRBD1	TRBV19	TRBJ2-7	CASSAAGTDFYEQYF	TGTGCCAGTAGTGCAGCCGGGACAGACTTTTACGAGCAGTACTTC
.	.	TRBV7-6	TRBJ2-5	CASTMLNRARETQYF	TGTGCCAGCACCATGCTAAACAGGGCGAGGGAGACCCAGTACTTC
.	TRBD1	TRBV19	TRBJ1-2	CASSPLGTGKYGYTF	TGTGCCAGTAGCCCTTTGGGGACAGGGAAGTATGGCTACACCTTC
.	TRBD1	TRBV6-1	TRBJ1-2	CASSENSGQDIYGYTF	TGTGCCAGCAGTGAAAACTCGGGACAGGACATCTATGGCTACACCTTC
.	.	TRBV7-8	TRBJ1-3	CASSPQSSGNTIYF	TGTGCCAGCAGCCCACAGAGCTCTGGAAACACCATATATTTT
.	TRBD2	TRBV7-8	TRBJ2-7	CASSLRRTSGSYEQYF	TGTGCCAGCAGCTTACGAAGGACTAGCGGGAGTTACGAGCAGTACTTC
.	.	TRBV29-1	TRBJ2-3	CSVFGGPSTDTQYF	TGCAGCGTTTTCGGGGGGCCTTCCACAGATACGCAGTATTTT
.	.	TRBV27	TRBJ2-5	CASSLGAWQETQYF	TGTGCCAGCAGTTTGGGGGCCTGGCAAGAGACCCAGTACTTC
few	TRBD2	TRBV9	TRBJ2-2	CASSVGPSGRHGAAGELFF	TGTGCCAGCAGCGTAGGGCCTAGCGGGAGGCACGGGGCGGCCGGGGAGCTGTTTTTT
.	.	TRBV7-9	TRBJ1-2	CASSLETIGTDGYTF	TGTGCCAGCAGCTTGGAGACTATCGGAACTGATGGCTACACCTTC
.	.	TRBV12-5	TRBJ2-7	CASGLVQGQGSLNLYEQYF	TGTGCTAGTGGTTTGGTACAAGGGCAGGGTTCCCTGAATTTATACGAGCAGTACTTC
.	TRBD2	TRBV4-1	TRBJ2-1	CASSQTGTRGNNEQFF	TGCGCCAGCAGCCAGACCGGGACTAGGGGAAACAATGAGCAGTTCTTC
once	.	TRBV29-1	TRBJ1-1	CSQTTEQGAFF	TGCAGCCAAACGACCGAGCAGGGGGCTTTCTTT
few	TRBD1	TRBV2	TRBJ1-4	CASSSGTGDEKLFF	TGTGCCAGCAGTTCTGGGACAGGGGATGAAAAACTGTTTTTT
.	.	TRBV4-3	TRBJ1-3	CASSHGTGNTIYF	TGCGCCAGCAGCCACGGGACTGGAAACACCATATATTTT
.	.	TRBV4-1	TRBJ1-4	CASSLRQATNEKLFF	TGCGCCAGCAGCCTCCGACAGGCTACTAATGAAAAACTGTTTTTT
once	.	TRBV19	TRBJ2-3	CASSKSEYDTQYF	TGTGCCAGTAGTAAAAGCGAATACGATACGCAGTATTTT
.	TRBD1	TRBV29-1	TRBJ2-1	CSVVGQGATTGQVNEQFF	TGCAGCGTTGTAGGGCAGGGGGCAACTACCGGGCAGGTGAATGAGCAGTTCTTC
.	TRBD2	TRBV18	TRBJ2-1	CASSPGLQGLAGGLAYNEQFF	TGTGCCAGCTCACCAGGGCTACAGGGACTAGCGGGAGGGCTGGCCTACAATGAGCAGTTCTTC
few	TRBD1	TRBV27	TRBJ2-7	CASSWTGTSYEQYF	TGTGCCAGCAGTTGGACAGGTACCTCCTACGAGCAGTACTTC
.	TRBD1	TRBV15	TRBJ2-5	CATSRDGRQGGTQYF	TGTGCCACCAGCAGAGATGGGAGACAGGGGGGGACCCAGTACTTC
.	TRBD1	TRBV6-5	TRBJ1-2	CASTGQGDYGYTF	TGTGCCAGCACCGGACAGGGGGACTATGGCTACACCTTC
.	.	TRBV5-1	TRBJ2-7	CASSLDRSFSYEQYF	TGCGCCAGCAGCTTGGACAGATCCTTTTCCTACGAGCAGTACTTC
.	TRBD1	TRBV5-5	TRBJ2-7	CASSRMPGTGTWEQYF	TGTGCCAGCAGTCGAATGCCCGGGACAGGGACTTGGGAGCAGTACTTC
few	TRBD1	TRBV4-3	TRBJ2-2	CASSQHRGPTGELFF	TGCGCCAGCAGCCAACACAGGGGGCCGACCGGGGAGCTGTTTTTT
.	TRBD1	TRBV7-9	TRBJ2-7	CASSPGVGGPYEQYF	TGTGCCAGCAGCCCCGGGGTAGGGGGCCCCTACGAGCAGTACTTC
.	.	TRBV28	TRBJ2-7	CASSLGGSLYEQYF	TGTGCCAGCAGTTTAGGAGGGAGCCTCTACGAGCAGTACTTC
.	.	TRBV5-1	TRBJ1-1	CASSLDRQFAEAFF	TGCGCCAGCAGCTTGGACAGGCAGTTTGCTGAAGCTTTCTTT
.	.	TRBV7-2	TRBJ2-7	CASSLAGGPNEQYF	TGTGCCAGCAGCTTAGCGGGGGGGCCTAACGAGCAGTACTTC